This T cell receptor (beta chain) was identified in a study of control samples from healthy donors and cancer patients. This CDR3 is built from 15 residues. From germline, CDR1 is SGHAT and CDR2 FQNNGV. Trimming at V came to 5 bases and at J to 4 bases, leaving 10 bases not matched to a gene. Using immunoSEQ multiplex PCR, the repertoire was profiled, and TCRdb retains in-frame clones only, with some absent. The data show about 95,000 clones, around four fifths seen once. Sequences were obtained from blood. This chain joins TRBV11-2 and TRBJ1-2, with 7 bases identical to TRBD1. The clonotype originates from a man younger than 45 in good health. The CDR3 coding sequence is TGTGCCAGCAGCCGCCTTGGGACAGCGCGCTATGGCTACACCTTC. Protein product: CASSRLGTARYGYTF.